This is a list of T cell receptor beta chains from one sample in a study of OX40 agonist ivuxolimab in advanced cancers. Generated by immunoSEQ multiplex PCR, the TCRdb table keeps only in-frame clones and is missing some. The repertoire includes fewer than 80,000 clones, more than 65% of them detected once, and roughly 1.2% sits in the top ten. The specimen comprised CD4+ or CD8+ T cells sorted from blood, sampled in a trial of the OX40 agonist ivuxolimab. These receptors all come from an adult with an advanced solid tumor such as melanoma, head and neck, liver or kidney cancer. Each CDR3 is given with its conserved first and last residue. A D gene is named only where the DNA matches it firmly. A clone size is listed for some rows: how often the clone was seen (once, few, many), or a class if it is expanded.

D gene	V gene	clone size	J gene	CDR3 protein	CDR3 DNA
TRBD1	TRBV9	once	TRBJ2-7	CASSRGQGPPYEQYF	TGTGCCAGCAGCAGAGGACAGGGGCCTCCTTACGAGCAGTACTTC
TRBD1	TRBV14	NA	TRBJ2-1	CASSQTPGDSRDNNEQFF	TGTGCCAGCAGCCAAACCCCCGGGGACAGCAGGGATAACAATGAGCAGTTCTTC
NA	TRBV4-1	NA	TRBJ1-6	CASSQDWPNSYNSPLHF	TGCGCCAGCAGCCAAGATTGGCCTAACTCCTATAATTCACCCCTCCACTTT
NA	TRBV6-5	NA	TRBJ1-1	CASSYRGVGAFF	TGTGCCAGCAGTTACCGGGGGGTCGGAGCTTTCTTT
TRBD2	TRBV6-1	NA	TRBJ2-7	CASSPGRGAYEQYF	TGTGCCAGCAGCCCCGGGCGGGGGGCCTACGAGCAGTACTTC
NA	TRBV7-9	NA	TRBJ2-3	CASSLPRAGMRDTQYF	TGTGCCAGCAGCCTCCCCCGAGCCGGCATGAGGGATACGCAGTATTTT
NA	TRBV4-3	few	TRBJ2-1	CASSLVGFNEQFF	TGCGCCAGCAGCCTCGTGGGGTTCAATGAGCAGTTCTTC
NA	TRBV6-5	once	TRBJ1-1	CASSRKTDVFF	TGTGCCAGCAGCCGAAAGACTGATGTTTTCTTT
TRBD1	TRBV5-1	NA	TRBJ1-1	CASSQGGGTEAFF	TGCGCCAGCAGCCAAGGGGGCGGCACTGAAGCTTTCTTT
NA	TRBV21-1	NA	TRBJ2-2	CASSKGPGQGVYTGELFF	TGTGCCAGCAGCAAAGGGCCGGGACAGGGGGTTTACACCGGGGAGCTGTTTTTT
NA	TRBV7-2	NA	TRBJ1-2	CASSPGQTYGYTF	TGTGCCAGCAGCCCCGGACAGACCTATGGCTACACCTTC
NA	TRBV6-4	NA	TRBJ2-7	CASSDSKPDAFTYEQYF	TGTGCCAGCAGTGACTCGAAACCGGACGCCTTTACCTACGAGCAGTACTTC
NA	TRBV5-1	NA	TRBJ1-1	CASSLNPLPNTEAFF	TGCGCCAGCAGCTTGAACCCGCTCCCGAACACTGAAGCTTTCTTT
NA	TRBV7-2	few	TRBJ1-5	CASSLASPMTGNQPQHF	TGTGCCAGCAGCTTAGCAAGTCCGATGACCGGCAATCAGCCCCAGCATTTT
NA	TRBV5-8	many	TRBJ2-7	CASSRGPYPYEQYF	TGTGCCAGCAGCCGCGGGCCCTATCCCTACGAGCAGTACTTC
TRBD1	TRBV7-8	NA	TRBJ2-3	CASSSLGGTGEGIDTQYF	TGTGCCAGCAGCTCATTGGGGGGGACAGGGGAGGGTATAGATACGCAGTATTTT
NA	TRBV4-3	NA	TRBJ2-3	CASSQDSGTVPPKGQYF	TGCGCCAGCAGCCAAGATAGCGGGACAGTCCCGCCTAAAGGGCAGTATTTT
TRBD2	TRBV5-6	NA	TRBJ2-3	CASSLPGLGLTDTQYF	TGTGCCAGCAGCTTACCGGGACTAGGTTTAACAGATACGCAGTATTTT
NA	TRBV5-4	NA	TRBJ2-2	CASSLRPDRRGTGELFF	TGTGCCAGCAGCTTGCGGCCCGACAGGAGGGGCACCGGGGAGCTGTTTTTT
TRBD2	TRBV5-1	few	TRBJ2-7	CASSSGGAPYEQYF	TGCGCCAGCAGCAGCGGGGGGGCACCCTACGAGCAGTACTTC
NA	TRBV27	NA	TRBJ1-2	CASSRQASYGYTF	TGTGCCAGCAGTCGACAGGCCTCCTATGGCTACACCTTC
NA	TRBV2	NA	TRBJ1-1	CASKKGDIRSEAFF	TGTGCCAGCAAAAAGGGGGACATAAGGTCTGAAGCTTTCTTT
NA	TRBV7-2	NA	TRBJ1-1	CASSPRGFEAFF	TGTGCCAGCAGCCCCCGGGGTTTTGAAGCTTTCTTT
TRBD2	TRBV6-1	NA	TRBJ2-3	CASRERGGSDTQYF	TGTGCCAGCAGGGAGCGGGGGGGCTCCGATACGCAGTATTTT
NA	TRBV7-9	NA	TRBJ1-1	CASSFSRGSTEAFF	TGTGCCAGCAGCTTTTCTAGAGGGTCCACTGAAGCTTTCTTT
TRBD1	TRBV5-1	NA	TRBJ2-5	CASSPGTGRETQYF	TGCGCCAGCAGCCCCGGGACAGGCCGAGAGACCCAGTACTTC
TRBD1	TRBV18	NA	TRBJ2-7	CASSPQGQTTYEQYF	TGTGCCAGCTCACCACAGGGACAGACGACCTACGAGCAGTACTTC
TRBD1	TRBV7-8	NA	TRBJ1-2	CASSLNQGASNYGYTF	TGTGCCAGCAGCTTAAATCAGGGGGCTTCTAACTATGGCTACACCTTC
NA	TRBV19	NA	TRBJ2-1	CASSGQVGYNEQFF	TGTGCCAGTAGTGGGCAGGTCGGGTACAATGAGCAGTTCTTC
TRBD1	TRBV10-1	few	TRBJ2-7	CASGTEYEQYF	TGCGCCAGCGGGACAGAGTACGAGCAGTACTTC
NA	TRBV7-8	NA	TRBJ2-2	CASSYPPGELFF	TGTGCCAGCAGCTACCCCCCCGGGGAGCTGTTTTTT
NA	TRBV6-1	NA	TRBJ2-3	CASTSPVTDTQYF	TGTGCCAGCACCTCCCCGGTCACAGATACGCAGTATTTT
NA	TRBV12-5	NA	TRBJ2-3	CASGLARQVADTQYF	TGTGCTAGTGGTTTGGCTCGACAGGTTGCCGATACGCAGTATTTT
NA	TRBV6-5	once	TRBJ1-2	CASSYSSWADGYTF	TGTGCCAGCAGTTACTCGAGCTGGGCCGACGGCTACACCTTC
NA	TRBV5-6	NA	TRBJ1-1	CASSLDGPAFF	TGTGCCAGCAGCTTGGACGGGCCGGCTTTCTTT
NA	TRBV25-1	NA	TRBJ2-3	CASSDPPTDTQYF	TGTGCCAGCAGTGACCCCCCCACAGATACGCAGTATTTT
NA	TRBV28	NA	TRBJ1-6	CASSFYNSPLHF	TGTGCCAGCAGTTTTTATAATTCACCCCTCCACTTT
TRBD2	TRBV19	few	TRBJ2-7	CASSRQRGGEQYF	TGTGCCAGTAGTCGCCAGCGGGGGGGCGAGCAGTACTTC